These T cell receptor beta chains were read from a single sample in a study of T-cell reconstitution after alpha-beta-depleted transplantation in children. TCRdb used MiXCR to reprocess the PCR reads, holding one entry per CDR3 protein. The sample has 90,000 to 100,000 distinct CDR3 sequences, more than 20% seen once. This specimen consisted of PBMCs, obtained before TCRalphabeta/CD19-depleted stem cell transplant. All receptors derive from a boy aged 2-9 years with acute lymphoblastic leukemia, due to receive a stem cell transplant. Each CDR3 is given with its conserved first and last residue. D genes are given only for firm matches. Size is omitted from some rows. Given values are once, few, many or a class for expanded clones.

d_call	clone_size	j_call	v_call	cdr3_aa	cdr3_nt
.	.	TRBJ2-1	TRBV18	CASSPPIGVGIRNEQFF	TGTGCCAGCTCACCACCCATAGGTGTTGGGATCAGGAATGAGCAGTTCTTC
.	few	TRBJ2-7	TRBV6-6	CASSSSRQGGEQYF	TGTGCCAGCAGTTCGTCTCGACAGGGAGGGGAGCAGTACTTC
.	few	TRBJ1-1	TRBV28	CASRIRGRLDTEAFF	TGTGCCAGCAGGATTCGGGGGAGACTGGACACTGAAGCTTTCTTT
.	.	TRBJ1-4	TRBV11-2	CSSSLGSRATNEKLFF	TGTTCCAGCAGCTTGGGCTCCAGGGCAACTAATGAAAAACTGTTTTTT
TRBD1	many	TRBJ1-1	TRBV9	CASSVGQGDTEAFF	TGTGCCAGCAGCGTGGGTCAGGGGGACACTGAAGCTTTCTTT
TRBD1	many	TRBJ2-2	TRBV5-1	CASRIGGQGATGELFF	TGCGCCAGCAGGATCGGAGGACAGGGGGCGACCGGGGAGCTGTTTTTT
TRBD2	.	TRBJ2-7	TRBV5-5	CASSWTSGGYEQYF	TGTGCCAGCAGCTGGACTAGCGGAGGCTACGAGCAGTACTTC
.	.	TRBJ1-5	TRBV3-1	CASSQGRQVGQPQHF	TGTGCCAGCAGCCAAGGCCGACAGGTGGGACAGCCCCAGCATTTT
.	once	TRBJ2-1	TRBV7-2	CASSFTRGDEQFF	TGTGCCAGCAGCTTTACGAGGGGCGATGAGCAGTTCTTC
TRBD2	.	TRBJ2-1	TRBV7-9	CASSPLGLAERNKQFF	TGTGCCAGCAGCCCGCTAGGACTAGCGGAGCGGAATAAGCAGTTCTTC
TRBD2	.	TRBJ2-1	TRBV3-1	CASSPPTSGGITVEQFF	TGTGCCAGCAGCCCTCCGACTAGCGGAGGGATAACGGTTGAGCAGTTCTTC
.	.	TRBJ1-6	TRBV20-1	CSVSETHSPLHF	TGCAGTGTTTCGGAGACCCATTCACCCCTCCACTTT
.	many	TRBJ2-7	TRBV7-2	CASSLDQPSSYEQYF	TGTGCCAGCAGCTTAGACCAGCCTAGCTCCTACGAGCAGTACTTC
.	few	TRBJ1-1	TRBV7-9	CASSGYTGVGDTEAFF	TGTGCCAGCAGCGGTTATACGGGGGTGGGGGACACTGAAGCTTTCTTT
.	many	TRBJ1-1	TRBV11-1	CASSQVDTEAFF	TGTGCCAGCAGCCAGGTCGACACTGAAGCTTTCTTT
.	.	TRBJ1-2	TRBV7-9	CASSLDAIYGYTF	TGTGCCAGCAGCTTGGACGCAATCTATGGCTACACCTTC
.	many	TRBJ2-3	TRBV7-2	CASSVTRSDTQYF	TGTGCCAGCAGCGTGACTAGATCGGATACGCAGTATTTT
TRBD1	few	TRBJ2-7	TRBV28	CASRMRGTGLPYEQYF	TGTGCCAGCAGAATGAGAGGGACAGGGCTACCCTACGAGCAGTACTTC
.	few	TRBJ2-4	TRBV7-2	CASSLAPSRDRKGIAKNIQYF	TGTGCCAGCAGCTTAGCCCCCTCGAGGGACCGAAAAGGGATAGCCAAAAACATTCAGTACTTC
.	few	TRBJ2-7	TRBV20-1	CSATDGEYEQYF	TGCAGTGCTACTGACGGCGAGTACGAGCAGTACTTC
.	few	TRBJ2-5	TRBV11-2	CASSLFAEETQYF	TGTGCCAGCAGCTTATTCGCGGAAGAGACCCAGTACTTC
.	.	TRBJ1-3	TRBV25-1	CASTPGDTIYF	TGTGCCAGCACTCCGGGGGACACCATATATTTT
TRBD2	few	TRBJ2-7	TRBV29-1	CSVVPPASGIYEQYF	TGCAGCGTTGTCCCACCGGCTAGCGGGATCTACGAGCAGTACTTC
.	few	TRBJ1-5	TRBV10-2	CASSESGFNQPQHF	TGCGCCAGCAGTGAGTCAGGTTTCAATCAGCCCCAGCATTTT
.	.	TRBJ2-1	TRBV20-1	CSAPRVRSSYNEQFF	TGCAGTGCCCCCAGGGTTCGGAGCTCCTACAATGAGCAGTTCTTC
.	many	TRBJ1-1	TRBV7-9	CASSRAGDTEAFF	TGTGCCAGCAGCCGTGCAGGGGACACTGAAGCTTTCTTT
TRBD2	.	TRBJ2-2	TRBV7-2	CASRLTSGGNTGELFF	TGTGCCAGCAGGCTTACTAGCGGGGGGAACACCGGGGAGCTGTTTTTT
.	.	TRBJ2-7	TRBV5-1	CANSTGPGQSYEQYF	TGCGCCAACAGCACGGGGCCGGGCCAATCCTACGAGCAGTACTTC
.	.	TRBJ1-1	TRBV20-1	CSARGRTEAFF	TGCAGTGCTAGAGGTCGGACTGAAGCTTTCTTT
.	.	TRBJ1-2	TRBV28	CASSLLGYSGYTF	TGTGCCAGCAGTTTATTGGGGTACTCGGGCTACACCTTC
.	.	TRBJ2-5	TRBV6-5	CASSFGGAQETQYF	TGTGCCAGCAGTTTTGGAGGGGCGCAAGAGACCCAGTACTTC
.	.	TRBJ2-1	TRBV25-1	CASRLGGGRGNEQFF	TGTGCCAGCAGGTTAGGGGGAGGGAGGGGCAATGAGCAGTTCTTC
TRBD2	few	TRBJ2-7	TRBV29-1	CSVVPSGTYEQYF	TGCAGCGTTGTTCCTAGCGGAACCTACGAGCAGTACTTC
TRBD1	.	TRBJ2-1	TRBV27	CASSLRTGYNEQFF	TGTGCCAGCAGTTTACGGACAGGATACAATGAGCAGTTCTTC
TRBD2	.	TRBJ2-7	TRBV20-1	CSAPTSGAYEQYF	TGCAGTGCCCCGACTAGCGGAGCCTACGAGCAGTACTTC
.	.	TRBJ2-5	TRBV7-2	CASSLELGFQETQYF	TGTGCCAGCAGCTTAGAACTAGGTTTCCAAGAGACCCAGTACTTC
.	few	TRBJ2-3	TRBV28	CASSVRGSPTDTQYF	TGTGCCAGCAGTGTCCGGGGTTCCCCAACAGATACGCAGTATTTT